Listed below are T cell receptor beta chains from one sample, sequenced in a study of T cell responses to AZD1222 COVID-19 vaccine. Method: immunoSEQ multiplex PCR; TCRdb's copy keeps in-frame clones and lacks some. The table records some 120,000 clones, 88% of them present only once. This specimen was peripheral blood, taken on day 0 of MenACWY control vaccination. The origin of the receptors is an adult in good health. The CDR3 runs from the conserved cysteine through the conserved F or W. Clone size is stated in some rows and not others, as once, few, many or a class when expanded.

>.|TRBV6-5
CALADTGRRTEAFF
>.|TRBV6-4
CASSLGSGDYNEQFF
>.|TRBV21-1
CASSSRGADYSNQPQHF
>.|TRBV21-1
CASSTGLYEQYF
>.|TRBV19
CASSSPGHSYEQYF
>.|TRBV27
CASSTQGAGEKLFF
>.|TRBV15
CATSKGLAGGSGELFF
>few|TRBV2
CASKGSGAGGTGELFF
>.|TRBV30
CAWSVTRNYGYTF
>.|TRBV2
CASRTGGGNTIYF
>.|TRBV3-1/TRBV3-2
CASSQSPLAGAGEQFF
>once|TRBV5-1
CASSPEGLMGTDTQYF
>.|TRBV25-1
CASRTGPTGELFF
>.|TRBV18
CASSGGLSSYEQYF
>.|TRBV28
CASSFWTGPNTEAFF
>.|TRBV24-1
CATGLAADKQFF
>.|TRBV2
CASSQGVTQYF
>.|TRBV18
CASSPTLQQGTQYF
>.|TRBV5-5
CASSLLARGRSYEQYF
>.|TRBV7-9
CASSQGVNYGYTF
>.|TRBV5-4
CASSSPGLAGVETQYF
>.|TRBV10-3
CAISLKNTEAFF
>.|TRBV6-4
CASSYPHTASSYEQYF
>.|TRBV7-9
CASSPWTSGAYEQYF
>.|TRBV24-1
CATSEPVGFGANVLTF
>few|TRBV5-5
CASSPEGWETQYF
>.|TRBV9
CASSPRAGKDYNEQFF